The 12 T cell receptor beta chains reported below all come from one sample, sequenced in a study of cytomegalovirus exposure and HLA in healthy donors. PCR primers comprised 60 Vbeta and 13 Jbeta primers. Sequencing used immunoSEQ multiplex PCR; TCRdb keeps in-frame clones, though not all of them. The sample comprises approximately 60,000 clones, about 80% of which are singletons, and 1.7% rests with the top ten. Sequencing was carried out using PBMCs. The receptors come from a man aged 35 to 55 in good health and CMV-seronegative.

CDR3 DNA sequence: TGTGCCAGCAGTCTACAGGTCTCTGGGGCCAACGTCCTGACTTTC. Its translation: CASSLQVSGANVLTF. The chain joins TRBV6-5 to TRBJ2-6, with D maybe TRBD1 (5 bases). Germline V gives CDR1 MNHEY, CDR2 SVGAGI. CDR3 size: 15 residues. Trimming took 5 bases from V and 0 from J, leaving 8 bases between them.

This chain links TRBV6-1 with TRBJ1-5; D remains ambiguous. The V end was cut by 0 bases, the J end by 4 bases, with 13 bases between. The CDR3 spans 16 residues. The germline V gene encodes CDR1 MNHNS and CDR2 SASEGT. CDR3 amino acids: CASSEAIQIANQPQHF. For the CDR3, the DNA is TGTGCCAGCAGTGAAGCGATCCAGATAGCAAATCAGCCCCAGCATTTT.

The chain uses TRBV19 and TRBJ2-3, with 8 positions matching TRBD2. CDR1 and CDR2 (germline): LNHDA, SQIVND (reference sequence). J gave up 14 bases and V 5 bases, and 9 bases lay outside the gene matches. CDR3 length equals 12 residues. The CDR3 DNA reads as TGTGCCAGTAGTGGGACGGGGACTAGACGGTATTTT. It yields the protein CASSGTGTRRYF. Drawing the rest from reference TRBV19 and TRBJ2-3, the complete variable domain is DGGITQSPKYLFRKEGQNVTLSCEQNLNHDAMYWYRQDPGQGLRLIYYSQIVNDFQKGDIAEGYSVSREKKESFPLTVTSAQKNPTAFYLCASSGTGTRRYFGPGTRLTVL.

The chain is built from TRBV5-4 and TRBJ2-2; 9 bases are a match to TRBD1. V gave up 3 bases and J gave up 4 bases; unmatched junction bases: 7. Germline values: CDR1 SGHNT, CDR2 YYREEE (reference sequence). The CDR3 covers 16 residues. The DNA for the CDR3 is TGTGCCAGCAGCTGGAGGACAGGGGCGGGCACCGGGGAGCTGTTTTTT. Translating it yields CASSWRTGAGTGELFF.

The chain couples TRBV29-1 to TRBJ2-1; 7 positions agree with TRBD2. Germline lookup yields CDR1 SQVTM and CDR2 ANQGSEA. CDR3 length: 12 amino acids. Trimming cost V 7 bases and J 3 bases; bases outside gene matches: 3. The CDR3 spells CSDGTNYNEQFF. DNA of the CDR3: TGCAGCGACGGGACTAACTACAATGAGCAGTTCTTC.

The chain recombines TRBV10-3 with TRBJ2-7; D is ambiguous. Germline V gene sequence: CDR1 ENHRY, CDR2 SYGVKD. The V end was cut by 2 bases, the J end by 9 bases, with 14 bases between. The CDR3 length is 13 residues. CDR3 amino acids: CAISEGRHHGQYV. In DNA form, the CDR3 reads TGTGCCATCAGTGAGGGTAGGCATCATGGGCAGTACGTC.

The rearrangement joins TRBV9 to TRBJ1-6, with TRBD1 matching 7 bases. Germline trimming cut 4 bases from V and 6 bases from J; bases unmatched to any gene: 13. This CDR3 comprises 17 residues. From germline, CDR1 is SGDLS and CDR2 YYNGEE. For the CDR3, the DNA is TGTGCCAGCAGCATCACCCCCGGGACAGAAGTTAATTCACCCCTCCACTTT. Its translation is CASSITPGTEVNSPLHF.

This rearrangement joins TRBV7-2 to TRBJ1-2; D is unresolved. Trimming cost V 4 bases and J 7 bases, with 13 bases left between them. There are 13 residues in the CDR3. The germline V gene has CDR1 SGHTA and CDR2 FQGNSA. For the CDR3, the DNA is TGTGCCAGCAGCTCAGCACGCCTATCTGGCTACACCTTC. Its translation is CASSSARLSGYTF.

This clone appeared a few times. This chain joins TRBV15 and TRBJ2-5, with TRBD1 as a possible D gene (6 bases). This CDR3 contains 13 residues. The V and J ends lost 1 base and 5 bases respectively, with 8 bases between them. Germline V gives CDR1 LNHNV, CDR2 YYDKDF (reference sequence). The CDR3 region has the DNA TGTGCCACCAGCAGAGGAAGGGGGGAGACCCAGTACTTC. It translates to CATSRGRGETQYF. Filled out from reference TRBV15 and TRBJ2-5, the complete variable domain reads DAMVIQNPRYQVTQFGKPVTLSCSQTLNHNVMYWYQQKSSQAPKLLFHYYDKDFNNEADTPDNFQSRRPNTSFCFLDIRSPGLGDTAMYLCATSRGRGETQYFGPGTRLLVL.

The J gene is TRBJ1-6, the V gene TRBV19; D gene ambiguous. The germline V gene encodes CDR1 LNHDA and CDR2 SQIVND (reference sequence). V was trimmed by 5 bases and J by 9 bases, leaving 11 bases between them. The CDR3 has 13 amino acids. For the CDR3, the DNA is TGTGCCAGTAGTCCACGCGCGGGTTCACCCCTCCACTTT. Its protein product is CASSPRAGSPLHF.

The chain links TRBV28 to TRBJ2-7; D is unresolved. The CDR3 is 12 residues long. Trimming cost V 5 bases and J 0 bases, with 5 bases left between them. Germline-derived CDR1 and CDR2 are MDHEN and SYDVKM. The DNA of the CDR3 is TGTGCCAGCAGTGGGCCCTCCTACGAGCAGTACGTC. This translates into CASSGPSYEQYV.

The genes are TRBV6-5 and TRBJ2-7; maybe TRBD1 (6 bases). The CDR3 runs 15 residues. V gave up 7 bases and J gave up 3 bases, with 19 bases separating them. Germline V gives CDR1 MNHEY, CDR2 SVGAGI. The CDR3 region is CASTRTVETNYEQYF. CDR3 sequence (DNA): TGTGCCAGCACCCGGACAGTCGAGACAAACTACGAGCAGTACTTC.